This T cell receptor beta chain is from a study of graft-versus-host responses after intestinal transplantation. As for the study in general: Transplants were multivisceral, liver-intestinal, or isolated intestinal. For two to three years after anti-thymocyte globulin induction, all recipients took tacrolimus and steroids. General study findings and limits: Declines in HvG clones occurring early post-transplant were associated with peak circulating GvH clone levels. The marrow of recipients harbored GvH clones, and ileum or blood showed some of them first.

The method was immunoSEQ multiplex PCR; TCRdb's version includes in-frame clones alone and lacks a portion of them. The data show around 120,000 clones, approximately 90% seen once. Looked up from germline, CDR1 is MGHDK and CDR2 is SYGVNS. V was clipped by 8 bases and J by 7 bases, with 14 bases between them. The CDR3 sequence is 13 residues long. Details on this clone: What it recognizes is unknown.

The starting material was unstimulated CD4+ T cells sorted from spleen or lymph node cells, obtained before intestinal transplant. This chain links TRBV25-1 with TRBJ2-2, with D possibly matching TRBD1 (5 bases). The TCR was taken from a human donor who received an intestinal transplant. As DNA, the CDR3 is TGTGCCAGCGGCTACAGGAATGGCGGGGAGCTGTTTTTT. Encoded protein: CASGYRNGGELFF.